The sample holds a few counts of the clone carrying this T cell receptor (beta chain). The antigen remains unidentified. Germline V gene data show CDR1 as SQVTM and CDR2 as ANQGSEA. The CDR3 is 13 residues long. V shed 7 bases, J shed 14 bases, and the junction held 15 bases outside the gene matches. The investigators reverse transcribed all of the isolated RNA, so they sequenced expressed TCRB transcripts. Method: immunoSEQ multiplex PCR; TCRdb's copy keeps in-frame clones and lacks some. The sample shows about half a million clones, roughly 11% of them seen only once. The source of the sample is a study of beta chain features in type 1 diabetes. Study context: Sorted cells examined across all samples numbered 85 million to 130 million.

Sorting based on CD45RO/CCR7/CD25/CD127/CD95/CD27 separated CD4+ naive, central memory, regulatory and stem cell-like memory cells. Study-level findings and limits: Naive, central memory and Treg TCRB repertoires appeared more alike in patients than in healthy donors. VDJ junctions from patients with type 1 diabetes contained fewer insertions and more deletions.

The TCR was taken from a woman under 30 in good health. The sequenced sample was naive CD4+ T cells from blood. The chain links TRBV29-1 to TRBJ2-3, with 10 bases that match TRBD2. CDR3 sequence (DNA): TGCAGCGCTGGCTTTGGGACTAGCGATGCTCCGTATTTT. Translated, it gives CSAGFGTSDAPYF.